The present T cell receptor beta chain was sequenced within a study of blood T cell repertoires in COVID-19. Study details: Acute-phase and convalescent COVID-19 samples originated in the United States, Italy and Spain. T cells, B-cell-depleted T cells, or PBMCs provided the cDNA or gDNA that served as material.

V dropped 0 bases and J dropped 5 bases, with 12 bases sitting between them. CDR3 length: 15 amino acids. Looked up from germline, CDR1 is SGHRS and CDR2 is YFSETQ. Seattle's cohort entered during active infection and was followed longitudinally. Original data processing: Researchers report that nucleated cell counts were estimated from reference gene primer amplification. Profiling relied on immunoSEQ multiplex PCR, and the TCRdb table lists in-frame clones only, not all of them. Clone size and the V and J calls come from that table; the DNA yielded D and trimming. The sample yields approximately 500,000 clones, roughly nine tenths seen once.

This TCR came from a woman aged 50 to 65 with COVID-19, enrolled during active disease. The rearrangement links TRBV5-1 to TRBJ1-5; perhaps TRBD1 as D (5 bases). Source material: peripheral blood. The CDR3 spells CASSLGTHGYQPQHF. DNA of the CDR3: TGCGCCAGCAGCTTGGGGACACACGGATATCAGCCCCAGCATTTT. The full variable domain, rest sourced from reference TRBV5-1 and TRBJ1-5, is KAGVTQTPRYLIKTRGQQVTLSCSPISGHRSVSWYQQTPGQGLQFLFEYFSETQRNKGNFPGRFSGRQFSNSRSEMNVSTLELGDSALYLCASSLGTHGYQPQHFGDGTRLSIL.